The source of this T cell receptor beta chain is a study of early T cells in non-severe SARS-CoV-2 infection. Study at large: Sequencing of unsorted whole blood was done on bulk RNA, leaving chains unpaired.

TCRdb processed the 5' RACE reads anew with MiXCR; each CDR3 protein has one entry. The table lists 27,000 or so distinct CDR3 sequences, roughly 6.6% of them singletons. This clonotype was picked up many times. V shed 4 bases and J shed 4 bases, with 14 bases lying between them. Germline V gene lookup returns CDR1 MNHNS and CDR2 SASEGT. The CDR3 extends over 14 amino acids. The J gene is TRBJ2-7, the V gene TRBV6-1, with no clear D. Sequenced input: whole blood. This receptor was identified in an adult who was a healthcare worker with PCR-confirmed SARS-CoV-2 infection or an uninfected control (not recorded which). CDR3 bases: TGTGCCAGCAGTGCCGGGTTCTTAGGTTACGAGCAGTACTTC. The encoded protein is CASSAGFLGYEQYF.